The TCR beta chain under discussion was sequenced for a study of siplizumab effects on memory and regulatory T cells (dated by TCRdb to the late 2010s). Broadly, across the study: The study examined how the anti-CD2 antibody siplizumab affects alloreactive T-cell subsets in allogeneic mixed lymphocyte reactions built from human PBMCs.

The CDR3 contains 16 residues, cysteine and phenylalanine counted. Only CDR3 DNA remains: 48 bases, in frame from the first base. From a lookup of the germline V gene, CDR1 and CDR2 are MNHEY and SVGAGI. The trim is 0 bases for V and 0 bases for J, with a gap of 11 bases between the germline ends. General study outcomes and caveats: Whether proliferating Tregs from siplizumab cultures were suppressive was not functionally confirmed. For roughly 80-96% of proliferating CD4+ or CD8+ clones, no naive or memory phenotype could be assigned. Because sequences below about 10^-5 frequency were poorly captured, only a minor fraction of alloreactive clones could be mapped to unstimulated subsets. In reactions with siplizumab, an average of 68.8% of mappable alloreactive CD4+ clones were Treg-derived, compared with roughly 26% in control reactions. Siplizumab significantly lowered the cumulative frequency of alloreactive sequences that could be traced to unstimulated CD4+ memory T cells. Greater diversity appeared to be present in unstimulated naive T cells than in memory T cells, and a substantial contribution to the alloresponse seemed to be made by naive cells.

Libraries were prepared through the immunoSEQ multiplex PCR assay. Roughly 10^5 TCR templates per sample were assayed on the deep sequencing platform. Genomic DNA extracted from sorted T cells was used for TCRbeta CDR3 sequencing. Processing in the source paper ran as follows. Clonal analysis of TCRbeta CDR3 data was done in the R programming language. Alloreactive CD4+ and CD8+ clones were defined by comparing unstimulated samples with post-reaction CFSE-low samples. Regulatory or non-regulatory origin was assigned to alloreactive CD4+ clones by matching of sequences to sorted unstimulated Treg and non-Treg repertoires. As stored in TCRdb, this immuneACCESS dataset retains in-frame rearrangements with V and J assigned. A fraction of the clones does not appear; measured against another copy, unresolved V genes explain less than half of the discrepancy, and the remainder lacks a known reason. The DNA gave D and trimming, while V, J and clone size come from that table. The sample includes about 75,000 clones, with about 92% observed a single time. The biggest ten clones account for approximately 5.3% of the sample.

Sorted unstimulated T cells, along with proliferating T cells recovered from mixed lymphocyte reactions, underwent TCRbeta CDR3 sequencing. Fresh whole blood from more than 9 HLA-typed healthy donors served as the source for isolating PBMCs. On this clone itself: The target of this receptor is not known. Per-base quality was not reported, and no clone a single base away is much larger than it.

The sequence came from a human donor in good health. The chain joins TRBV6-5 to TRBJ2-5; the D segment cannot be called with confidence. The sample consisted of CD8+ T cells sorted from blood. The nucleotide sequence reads TGTGCCAGCAGTTACTCCTTCAGTTCTTACCAAGAGACCCAGTACTTC. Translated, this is CASSYSFSSYQETQYF.